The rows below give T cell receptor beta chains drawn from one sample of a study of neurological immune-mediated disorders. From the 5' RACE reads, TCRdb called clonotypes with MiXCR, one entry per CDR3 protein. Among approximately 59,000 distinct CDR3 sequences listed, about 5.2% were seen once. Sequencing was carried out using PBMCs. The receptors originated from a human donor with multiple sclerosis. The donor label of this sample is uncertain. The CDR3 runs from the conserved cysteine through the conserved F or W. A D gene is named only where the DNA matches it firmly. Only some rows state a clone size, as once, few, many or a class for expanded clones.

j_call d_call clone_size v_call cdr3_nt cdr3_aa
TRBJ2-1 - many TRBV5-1 TGCGCCAGCAGCGTTCGACGGAACAATGAGCAGTTCTTC CASSVRRNNEQFF
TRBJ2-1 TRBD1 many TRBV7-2 TGTGCCAGCGGCCCGCTCAGGGGGAATGAGCAGTTCTTC CASGPLRGNEQFF
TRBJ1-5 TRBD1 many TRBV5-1 TGCGCCAGCAGCCCGGGGACAGGGAGTCAGCCCCAGCATTTT CASSPGTGSQPQHF
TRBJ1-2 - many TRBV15 TGTGCCACCAGCAGACCTGGGGGCGGGGGCTGGAACTATGGCTACACCTTC CATSRPGGGGWNYGYTF
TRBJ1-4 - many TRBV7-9 TGTGCCAGCGACGAAGATGAAAAACTGTTTTTT CASDEDEKLFF
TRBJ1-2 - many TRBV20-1 TGCAGTGCGGTGAAGGATAACTATGGCTACACCTTC CSAVKDNYGYTF
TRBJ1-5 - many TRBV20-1 TGCAGTGCTAGCTTACAGGGAAGCAATCAGCCCCAGCATTTT CSASLQGSNQPQHF
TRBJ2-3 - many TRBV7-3 TGTGCCAGCAGCTTATTGTCCCATAGAGATACGCAGTATTTT CASSLLSHRDTQYF
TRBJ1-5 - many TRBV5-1 TGCGCCTGCAGTCATCAGCCCCAGCATTTT CACSHQPQHF
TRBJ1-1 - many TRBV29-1 TGCAGCGTTGTACGAGACTTAGAGAACACTGAAGCTTTCTTT CSVVRDLENTEAFF
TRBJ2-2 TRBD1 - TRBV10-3 TGTGCCATCAGACCAGGACAGGAGGAGCTGTTTTTT CAIRPGQEELFF
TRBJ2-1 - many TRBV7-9 TGTGCCAGCAGCTCATCGGTCGTCGCCCAGGGCAACAATGAGCAGTTCTTC CASSSSVVAQGNNEQFF
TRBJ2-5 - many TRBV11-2 TGTGCCAGCAGCTTAGAGAGAGAGACCCAGTACTTC CASSLERETQYF
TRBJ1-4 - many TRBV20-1 TGCAGCCCCCTGGGCGGAAATGAAAAACTGTTTTTT CSPLGGNEKLFF
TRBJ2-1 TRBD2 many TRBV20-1 TGCAGTGCTCCCGGGACTAGAGACTACAATGAGCAGTTCTTC CSAPGTRDYNEQFF
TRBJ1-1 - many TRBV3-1 TGTGCCAGCAGCCCCAGGGAAGCGGGTGAAGCTTTCTTT CASSPREAGEAFF
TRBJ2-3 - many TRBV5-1 TGCGCCAGCAGCTTCCAGACTAGCACAGATACGCAGTATTTT CASSFQTSTDTQYF
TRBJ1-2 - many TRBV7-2 TGTGCCAGTGGTTCAGGGGTTCTGCGAAAGGGCTACACCTTC CASGSGVLRKGYTF
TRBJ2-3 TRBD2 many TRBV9 TGTGCCAGCAACAGCGGGGGACATACAGATACGCAGTATTTT CASNSGGHTDTQYF
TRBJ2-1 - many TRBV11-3 TGTGCCAGCAGCTCTTTAGATTACAATGAGCAGTTCTTC CASSSLDYNEQFF
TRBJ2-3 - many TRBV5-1 TGCGCCAGCAGGGGGGACCGCACAGATACGCAGTATTTT CASRGDRTDTQYF
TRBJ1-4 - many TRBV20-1 TGCAGTGCTACCACAAGGGGAAATAGCGGAAAACTGTTTTTT CSATTRGNSGKLFF
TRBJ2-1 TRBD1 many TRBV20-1 TGCAGTGCTAGCCTCGACAGGGGGGCCTCATACAATGAGCAGTTCTTC CSASLDRGASYNEQFF
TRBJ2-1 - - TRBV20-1 TGCAGTGCGGTAGTTTCCTACAATGAGCAGTTCTTC CSAVVSYNEQFF
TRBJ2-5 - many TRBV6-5 TGTGCCAGCAGTATACACAAGACCCAAGAGACCCAGTACTTC CASSIHKTQETQYF
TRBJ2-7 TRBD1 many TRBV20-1 TGCAGTGCTAGAAGGGACAGCCCCTACGAGCAGTACTTC CSARRDSPYEQYF
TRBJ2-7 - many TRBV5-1 TGCGCCAGCAGCGGATGGGACGGAGCCTACGAGCAGTACTTC CASSGWDGAYEQYF
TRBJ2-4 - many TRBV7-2 TGTGCCAGCAGCCAGGTTCGGGGGCCCCAGTACTTC CASSQVRGPQYF
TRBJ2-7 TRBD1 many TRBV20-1 TGCAGTGCTTGGACAGGTATAAGGTCTAGTGGGGACGAGCAGTACTTC CSAWTGIRSSGDEQYF
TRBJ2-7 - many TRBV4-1 TGCGCCAGCAGCCAGACCGCCCGCCGGGGTCTGGACGAGCAGTACTTC CASSQTARRGLDEQYF
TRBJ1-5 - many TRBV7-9 TGTGCCAGCAGCTTCCCAGGGCGAAATCAGCCCCAGCATTTT CASSFPGRNQPQHF
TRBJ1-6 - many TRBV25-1 TGTGCCAGCAATTCGGGTGGGAATTCACCCCTCCACTTT CASNSGGNSPLHF
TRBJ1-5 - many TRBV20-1 TGCAGTGCTTTGGACTCAGGGGACGGTCAGCCCCAGCATTTT CSALDSGDGQPQHF
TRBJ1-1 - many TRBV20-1 TGCAGTGCTAGAGATCGGGACGGCGGCACTGAAGCTTTCTTT CSARDRDGGTEAFF
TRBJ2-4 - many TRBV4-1 TGCGCCAGCAGCCACATAACAGGGTTTGAGGCCAAAAACATTCAGTACTTC CASSHITGFEAKNIQYF
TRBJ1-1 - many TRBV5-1 TGCGCCAGCAGCTTGGACAGGGTTGAAGCTTTCTTT CASSLDRVEAFF
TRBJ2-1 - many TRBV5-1 TGCGCCAGCAGCTTGGCAGGGGTCTCCTCCTACAATGAGCAGTTCTTC CASSLAGVSSYNEQFF
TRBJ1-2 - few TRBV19 TGTGCCAGTAGTCGATGGGCCCGGCGGGACTATGGCTACACCTTC CASSRWARRDYGYTF
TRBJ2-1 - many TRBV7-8 TGTGCCAGCAGCTTAAGGTTTACGGACGGGAGCAATGAGCAGTTCTTC CASSLRFTDGSNEQFF
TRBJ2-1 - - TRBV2 TGTGTCAGCAGTGGAGAATTCACCCCGGGCAATGAGCAGTTCTTC CVSSGEFTPGNEQFF
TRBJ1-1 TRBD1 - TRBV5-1 TGCGCCAGCAGCTCGCTACTACAGGGGACTGAAGCTTTCTTT CASSSLLQGTEAFF
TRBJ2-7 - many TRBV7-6 TGTGCCAGCAGCTTAGAGGGAGCCGTTAACGAGCAGTACTTC CASSLEGAVNEQYF